Listed here are 12 T cell receptor beta chains from one sample, sequenced in a study of blood T cell repertoires in COVID-19. Produced via immunoSEQ multiplex PCR; TCRdb's table is partial and in-frame only. The sample has approximately 200,000 clones, approximately 86% seen once. The source material was peripheral blood. These receptors all stem from a man between 65 and 79 years old with active or convalescent COVID-19.

V is TRBV2 and J is TRBJ2-1, with TRBD1 matching over 9 bases. V lost 6 bases, J lost 1 base, and 1 base stayed unmatched. Germline V gene data show CDR1 as SNHLY and CDR2 as FYNNEI. The CDR3 contains 14 residues. This CDR3 reads CASRTGGSYNEQFF. The CDR3 DNA is TGTGCCAGCAGGACAGGGGGGTCCTACAATGAGCAGTTCTTC.

This clone was observed a single time. This sequence joins TRBV7-9 and TRBJ1-1; D unclear. Germline lookup yields CDR1 SEHNR and CDR2 FQNEAQ (reference sequence). Trimming took off 0 bases at V and 0 bases at J, with 8 bases between the two ends. This CDR3 spans 15 amino acids. This CDR3 reads CASSLAPTVNTEAFF. The CDR3 DNA sequence: TGTGCCAGCAGCTTAGCCCCCACGGTGAACACTGAAGCTTTCTTT.

Only one count was recorded for this clone. This chain uses TRBV5-6 with TRBJ1-5; 11 nucleotides line up with TRBD1. After removal of 0 bases from V and 2 bases from J, the junction contained 1 base not matched to a gene. This CDR3 has 16 residues. The germline CDR1 and CDR2 sequences are SGHDT and YYEEEE. The CDR3 spells CASSLGTGGGNQPQHF. The CDR3 DNA is TGTGCCAGCAGCTTGGGGACAGGGGGCGGCAATCAGCCCCAGCATTTT.

The chain links TRBV12-3 or TRBV12-4 to TRBJ1-4; maybe TRBD1 (6 bases). This CDR3 is 13 amino acids long. The germline V and J ends were trimmed by 6 bases and 7 bases, with 12 bases remaining between them. The CDR3 protein is CASSLTQGEKLFF. As DNA, the CDR3 is TGTGCCAGCAGCCTAACACAGGGTGAAAAACTGTTTTTT.

This clone was seen a single time. This rearrangement joins TRBV28 to TRBJ1-2, with TRBD1 matching 7 bases. Looked up from germline, CDR1 is MDHEN and CDR2 is SYDVKM. After removal of 7 bases from V and 4 bases from J, the junction contained 9 bases not matched to a gene. The CDR3 sequence is 14 residues long. The CDR3 DNA follows: TGTGCCAGCACCCAGGGGGGCGTCACCTATGGCTACACCTTC. It is translated as CASTQGGVTYGYTF.

The rearrangement joins TRBV14 to TRBJ2-7, with D uncertain. This CDR3 is 12 amino acids long. CDR1 is SGHDN and CDR2 is FVKESK in the germline V gene. The V gene lost 3 bases and the J gene lost 2 bases, with 5 bases spanning the gap. CDR3 sequence: CASSQATYEQYF. Here the CDR3 DNA reads TGTGCCAGCAGCCAGGCAACCTACGAGCAGTACTTC.

A single count supports this clone. The genes are TRBV19 and TRBJ1-1; no reliable D call. Between the trimmed V and J ends, which lost 6 bases and 0 bases, there was a span of 11 bases. In germline, CDR1 is LNHDA, CDR2 SQIVND (reference sequence). The CDR3 runs to 14 residues. DNA for the CDR3: TGTGCCAGTAGCTACCGGTCGATGAACACTGAAGCTTTCTTT. Encoded protein: CASSYRSMNTEAFF.

V is TRBV4-3 and J is TRBJ2-2, with 9 bases identical to TRBD1. Per germline, CDR1 LGHNA and CDR2 YSLEER. The V gene end was trimmed by 8 bases and the J gene end by 1 base; junction bases not matched to a gene: 2. The CDR3 totals 14 residues. The chain's CDR3 is CASGQGRNTGELFF. The CDR3 nucleotides are TGCGCCAGCGGACAGGGGAGGAACACCGGGGAGCTGTTTTTT.

The chain joins TRBV27 to TRBJ1-1; the D gene is possibly TRBD1 (6 bases). In germline, CDR1 is MNHEY, CDR2 SMNVEV (reference sequence). This CDR3 has 14 residues. Trimming took off 1 base at V and 6 bases at J, with 12 bases between the two ends. The CDR3 nucleotides read TGTGCCAGCAGTTTATTCAGAGGGGGGGCTGAAGCTTTCTTT. Translating it yields CASSLFRGGAEAFF.

The rearrangement links TRBV28 to TRBJ1-4; 9 positions agree with TRBD1. J gave up 4 bases and V 3 bases, and 6 bases lay outside the gene matches. CDR3 length: 16 residues. CDR1 is MDHEN, CDR2 SYDVKM, per germline. The CDR3 region is CASSFIQGAINEKLFF. CDR3 in DNA: TGTGCCAGCAGTTTCATACAGGGGGCCATTAATGAAAAACTGTTTTTT.

This sequence joins TRBV6-6 and TRBJ2-7; TRBD1 agrees at 8 bases. Germline V CDR1 and CDR2: MNHNY, SVGAGI (reference sequence). With V trimmed by 3 bases and J by 5 bases, 9 bases remained unmatched. This CDR3 is 15 amino acids long. The DNA of the CDR3 is TGTGCCAGCAGTTATGGGCAGGGGGCGGTCAACGAGCAGTACTTC. It codes for CASSYGQGAVNEQYF.

The genes are TRBV9 and TRBJ2-3; a weak D match, TRBD1 (6 bases). CDR1 is SGDLS, CDR2 YYNGEE, per germline. This CDR3 contains 14 residues. V was clipped by 0 bases and J by 8 bases, with 13 bases between them. CDR3: CASSVEQGGGTQYF. The CDR3 bases are TGTGCCAGCAGCGTAGAACAGGGTGGAGGTACGCAGTATTTT.